This T cell receptor beta chain was retrieved from a study of cytomegalovirus exposure and HLA in healthy donors (dated by TCRdb to 2016 to 2017). About the investigation overall: An earlier analysis of approximately 590 of the donors reported about 290 Gb of sequence data and 117 million unique TCR beta sequences from roughly 200 million T cells. Besides the first cohort of about 730 subjects, a separate validation cohort made up of over 100 different subjects was used. About five DR-DQ haplotypes were treated as single units for association and clustering because of strong linkage in the cohort. Every repertoire in the discovery cohort had been generated on one and the same sequencing platform. Roughly 300 gigabases of sequencing data and 70 million to 100 million unique TCR sequences made up an early release that covered 500 to 650 HLA-typed donors. Donor age, sex, ethnicity and CMV serostatus were compiled together with the repertoire data. Among the roughly 390 genotyped donors, around 81% belonged to the genetic ancestry cluster associated with self-reported Caucasian donors. A later analysis re-examined previously published TCR beta repertoires from roughly 720 donors and added high-resolution HLA genotyping to investigate patterns of TCR occurrence. The study aimed to test whether signatures of past pathogen exposure could be identified by cataloging public T cell receptors. Both class I and class II loci were covered by HLA typing, at four-digit resolution. The study used immunosequencing to profile the T cell repertoires of hundreds of subjects and linked those repertoires to cytomegalovirus serostatus. Typing coverage varied by locus: roughly 620-630 donors for A, B, C, DRB1 and DQB1; about 520 for DQA1; more than 600 for DPA1; 400 to 480 for DPB1. To predict cytomegalovirus infection status, the study brought together high-throughput TCR immunosequencing, statistical association of individual TCRs with disease status, and machine learning. A later genetic analysis took genome-wide SNP genotypes for about three fifths of the 666 donors and used that subset as a discovery cohort. Rather than drawing on any new phenotypic data, the later analysis identified candidate immune exposures from TCR beta sequences and the way those sequences occurred across donors. Among 300 to 500 genotyped donors of the cohort, an average of approximately 240,000 unique TCR beta nucleotide sequences was sequenced per donor, of which 15% to 20% were non-productive. An earlier analysis of approximately 500 of the donors applied high-throughput TCR beta sequencing to assess whether each TCR beta V gene segment acted as functional or pseudogenic.

General study outcomes and caveats: In vitro tests confirmed that a few of the cytomegalovirus-associated TCR beta chains recognize cytomegalovirus antigens. Compared with the approximately 670-donor mean, donors in an Asian-associated ancestry cluster had fewer N-insertions in productive TCRs, according to a later genetic analysis. Sequencing depth was assumed to be roughly uniform across donors in the presence/absence analyses, though that assumption may not hold. In a later genetic analysis, a missense DCLRE1C variant was associated with V-gene and J-gene trimming of TCR beta chains, and the association was replicated in an independent cohort. According to a later analysis, parvovirus B19, influenza, CMV and Epstein-Barr virus appeared linked to several top co-occurrence clusters. Because counts were too low, more than 15 rarely observed V segments, including chromosome 9 orphons, were excluded from the earlier analysis of about 500 of the donors. The cohort was sequenced for TCR beta chains only, and without alpha or paired-chain data the features that could be detected were limited. Assigning TCR associations to individual alleles was difficult when HLA alleles, especially DR and DQ, strongly co-occurred. Linkage disequilibrium might explain the correlated functional status among segregating V segments, but an unknown experimental factor could not be ruled out. HLA typing was unavailable for some donors at each locus, so association tests used only the typed subset. Some IMGT-functional V segments, including TRBV6-2 and TRBV6-3, could not be told apart with the 87-base-pair reads, so those segments were excluded. In a later analysis, TCR association rates were found to vary across HLA loci, with the most associated TCRs seen for DRB1 alleles and the fewest for HLA-C alleles. According to the authors, the approach could potentially be generalized to other disease states and immunological phenotypes. The only immune exposure information available for the cohort was CMV serostatus. Cytomegalovirus status was reported to be diagnosed by the classifier with high specificity and sensitivity in both the original and validation cohorts. Most CMV-associated TCR beta chains appeared to be HLA-restricted in a later analysis, and the HLA associations seemed to be driven largely by CMV exposure. A later analysis associated 15,000 or so TCR beta sequences with specific HLA alleles at a false discovery rate of 0.05. An earlier analysis of approximately 590 of the donors showed that most TCR beta V segments appeared in productive rearrangements either about 90% or about 30% of the time, which broadly matched IMGT annotations. A group of highly shared sequence variants was considered likely to be a technical artifact of the sequencing pipeline. A total of fewer than 200 TCR beta chains were listed by the study as associated with cytomegalovirus. Compared with equally common non-associated chains, HLA-associated TCR beta chains in a later analysis were more clonally expanded and had lower generation probabilities. While some public TCRs were present in many individuals, most TCR sequences turned up only very rarely across donors. A further reported finding was that TCR beta sequences accurately predicted the HLA-A and HLA-B alleles for most subjects in the first cohort.

Preparation of the library involved the immunoSEQ multiplex PCR assay. The multiplex PCR relied on a mix of 60 forward primers for TCR Vbeta segments and 13 reverse primers for TCR Jbeta segments. The CDR3 region of rearranged TCR beta genes was amplified from genomic DNA with a multiplex PCR assay. On the Illumina HiSeq System, the amplified TCR beta libraries were sequenced as 87-base-pair reads. The paper's processing steps were these. In a later analysis, tens of millions of unique TCR beta chains were counted across the roughly 700 repertoires, and roughly 11 million of these chains were shared by at least two donors. Raw reads were error-corrected and collapsed into unique sequences with a nearest-neighbor algorithm that merged closely related sequences to remove PCR and sequencing errors. To assign V, D and J gene segments, CDR3 sequences were aligned to IMGT reference sequences. For a sequence to be retained, at least a six-nucleotide match to both a V gene segment and a J gene segment was required. A rearrangement was called productive if the CDR3 had no stop codons and remained in frame with V and J, and every other rearrangement was called non-productive. Following IMGT convention, CDR3 was defined as the stretch from the second conserved V-encoded cysteine up to the conserved J-encoded phenylalanine. In an earlier analysis of around 570 of the donors, sequences lacking an unambiguous match to a single V gene segment were excluded. An earlier analysis of 450 to 650 of the donors called V segments functional above 56.7% productive rearrangements and segregating when the between-donor standard deviation exceeded 5%. A statistical classification framework was built to diagnose cytomegalovirus status from the catalog of TCR beta chain sequences. In a later analysis, V and J genes were assigned by comparing TCR nucleotide sequences against IMGT/GENE-DB human TR gene sequences. A later analysis assigned CDR3 sequences and most-parsimonious VDJ recombination scenarios with the TCRdist pipeline. A later analysis defined each TCR beta chain by its CDR3 amino acid sequence plus V-gene family, and excluded reads lacking a unique V-gene family. As a way to deal with suspected cross-contamination and a sequencing artifact, a later analysis dropped 640 or so nucleotide sequences that were highly shared and had low generation probability. A later analysis calculated a clonal expansion index for each public chain from normalized within-repertoire ranks of inferred template counts. Generation probabilities in a later analysis came from a VDJ recombination model fitted to out-of-frame rearrangements, and those results were checked against IGoR. In a later analysis, TCR-TCR, TCR-HLA and TCR-CMV co-occurrence was scored with hypergeometric tests, and a repertoire-size bias correction was applied to TCR pairs. To estimate false discovery rates, a later analysis permuted the HLA or CMV assignments 20 times. A later analysis grouped co-occurring TCRs with DBSCAN, adding TCRdist sequence similarity when clustering within HLA-allele-positive subsets. Repertoires with fewer than 30,000 or more than 120,000 public chains were left out of co-occurrence clustering, as were a few repertoires with anomalous nucleotide sharing. TCRdb took over this immuneACCESS table, retaining in-frame rearrangements with V and J assigned. Such tables are incomplete; in checked studies, under half of the missing clones stem from an unresolved V gene, and the remainder is unexplained. V, J and clone size are taken as reported in that table, and D and trimming were inferred from the DNA itself. Here the sample has around 130,000 clones; over 75% occur a single time. Clones ranked in the top ten supply under 6% of the sample.

Turning to this clone: What antigen it recognizes has not been identified. It has no much larger one-base neighbor in the sample; base qualities were not kept.

The germline V gene yields ENHRY for CDR1 and SYGVKD for CDR2. The germline V and J ends show losses of 2 bases and 2 bases respectively, and no gene match explains 2 bases of the junction. Spanning cysteine to phenylalanine, the CDR3 consists of 15 amino acids. The entry retains the CDR3 DNA only, 45 bases that are in frame from base 1. In total, roughly 670 healthy bone marrow donors made up the cohort. All cohort members were sampled while nominally healthy, although unrecorded immune exposures were likely present. The donor tested CMV seronegative and was one of the 352 seronegative cohort members. A peripheral blood sample was collected from each donor, and TCR beta sequencing was performed on peripheral blood mononuclear cells. The Qiagen DNeasy Blood Extraction Kit was used to extract genomic DNA from the blood cell samples.

The chain couples TRBV10-3 to TRBJ1-2, with 10 bases matching TRBD1. Sequencing was carried out using PBMCs. This clonotype originated in a man aged 25-45 years in good health and CMV-seronegative. The base sequence is TGTGCCATCAGTGAGGGGGGACAGGGGAACTATGGCTACACCTTC. It specifies CAISEGGQGNYGYTF.